These 14 T cell receptor beta chains came from one sample sequenced in a study of blood T cell repertoires in COVID-19. Here immunoSEQ multiplex PCR was the method, and the copy in TCRdb shows in-frame clones only, minus some. The sample lists a few hundred thousand clones; 75% to 95% were seen once. Material for sequencing was peripheral blood. These receptors were taken from a person between 18 and 30 years old with COVID-19, enrolled during active disease.

The chain employs TRBV28 and TRBJ2-7, with a possible D match to TRBD2 (6 bases). CDR1 and CDR2 (germline): MDHEN, SYDVKM. The CDR3 runs to 14 residues. V lost 5 bases and J 0 bases, leaving 11 bases between the germline ends. The CDR3 DNA sequence: TGTGCCAGCAGTCTACGGGGGATCTCCTACGAGCAGTACTTC. It specifies CASSLRGISYEQYF.

V and J are TRBV25-1 and TRBJ2-3, with D possibly matching TRBD1 (6 bases). V lost 6 bases and J lost 7, with 17 bases in between. The CDR3 runs 14 residues. Germline CDR1 MGHDK, CDR2 SYGVNS. The DNA for the CDR3 is TGTGCCAGCAGCCCTCGTCGGGACAAAAATACGCAGTATTTT. Translating it yields CASSPRRDKNTQYF.

This clone came up once. The genes are TRBV11-2 and TRBJ1-3; 7 nucleotides align to TRBD1. The CDR3 extends over 14 amino acids. Germline loops: CDR1 SGHAT, CDR2 FQNNGV. J lost 1 base, V lost 5 bases, and 2 bases had no gene match. The DNA of the CDR3 is TGTGCCAGCAGCATACAGGGGTCTGGAAACACCATATATTTT. Translated, it gives CASSIQGSGNTIYF.

The gene calls are TRBV27 and TRBJ1-2; maybe TRBD1 (6 bases). Germline V CDR1 and CDR2: MNHEY, SMNVEV (reference sequence). The CDR3 consists of 14 residues. Deletions cut 5 bases from V and 4 bases from J, with 14 bases between. The CDR3 here is CASSAARQAYGYTF. DNA of the CDR3: TGTGCCAGCAGTGCAGCCCGACAGGCCTATGGCTACACCTTC.

This clone was seen just once. This rearrangement joins TRBV4-3 to TRBJ2-2; 11 nucleotides match TRBD1. J gave up 1 base and V 5 bases, and 6 bases lay outside the gene matches. The CDR3 has 17 residues. Germline lookup yields CDR1 LGHNA and CDR2 YSLEER. Here the CDR3 reads CASSTGQGAMNTGELFF. The CDR3 region has the DNA TGCGCCAGCAGCACAGGACAGGGGGCCATGAACACCGGGGAGCTGTTTTTT.

V and J are TRBV5-1 and TRBJ2-3; the D gene is possibly TRBD1 (5 bases). The CDR3 runs 13 residues. V dropped 4 bases and J dropped 4 bases, with 10 bases sitting between them. Germline V gives CDR1 SGHRS, CDR2 YFSETQ. The DNA for the CDR3 is TGCGCCAGCAGCGGAATGGGGCCAGATACGCAGTATTTT. It codes for CASSGMGPDTQYF. The whole variable domain, filled in from reference TRBV5-1 and TRBJ2-3, reads KAGVTQTPRYLIKTRGQQVTLSCSPISGHRSVSWYQQTPGQGLQFLFEYFSETQRNKGNFPGRFSGRQFSNSRSEMNVSTLELGDSALYLCASSGMGPDTQYFGPGTRLTVL.

This chain links TRBV4-1 with TRBJ1-1; no clear D gene. The length of the CDR3 is 13 residues. V was cut by 1 base and J by 5 bases, with 8 bases left in between. Germline CDR1 and CDR2: MGHRA and YSYEKL. CDR3 region: CASSQGLGTEAFF. In nucleotides, the CDR3 is TGCGCCAGCAGCCAAGGACTAGGGACTGAAGCTTTCTTT.

This chain connects TRBV27 to TRBJ1-4; 8 positions match TRBD1. The CDR3 is 16 residues long. Germline V gene sequence: CDR1 MNHEY, CDR2 SMNVEV (reference sequence). V dropped 6 bases and J dropped 8; count of bases not matched to a gene: 14. CDR3 in DNA: TGTGCCAGCAGCCCCACACAACAGGGGGTAGGGGAAAAACTGTTTTTT. It encodes CASSPTQQGVGEKLFF.

The rearrangement links TRBV28 to TRBJ2-7; D ambiguous. The CDR3 totals 15 residues. The germline V and J ends were trimmed by 2 bases and 6 bases, with 17 bases remaining between them. Germline lookup yields CDR1 MDHEN and CDR2 SYDVKM. The CDR3 sequence is CASSLSPRSLLEQYF. The CDR3 DNA is TGTGCCAGCAGTTTAAGTCCCAGGTCCCTCCTCGAGCAGTACTTC. Variable domain in full (rest from reference TRBV28 and TRBJ2-7): DVKVTQSSRYLVKRTGEKVFLECVQDMDHENMFWYRQDPGLGLRLIYFSYDVKMKEKGDIPEGYSVSREKKERFSLILESASTNQTSMYLCASSLSPRSLLEQYFGPGTRLTVT.

A few counts support this clone. The CDR3 protein is CASSWDSFAEQYF. The CDR3 region has the DNA TGTGCCAGCAGTTGGGACAGTTTTGCCGAGCAGTACTTC. The rearrangement joins TRBV5-4 to TRBJ2-7; 7 bases agree with TRBD1. CDR1 SGHNT and CDR2 YYREEE come from the germline V gene (reference sequence). The CDR3 loop spans 13 amino acids. V gave up 5 bases and J gave up 6 bases; unmatched junction bases: 8.

This chain links TRBV9 with TRBJ2-3, with TRBD2 identical over 10 bases. The CDR3 runs 15 residues. The V and J ends lost 2 bases and 3 bases, in that order; junction bases with no gene match: 3. CDR1 and CDR2 from the germline V gene are SGDLS and YYNGEE. The CDR3 DNA is TGTGCCAGCAGCGTCAGCGGGAGGGGAACAGATACGCAGTATTTT. Translation gives CASSVSGRGTDTQYF.

The chain employs TRBV7-9 and TRBJ2-2; 14 bases match TRBD2. The V segment lost 11 bases and the J segment 4 bases; nucleotides outside the gene matches: 18. The CDR3 is made up of 19 amino acids. Per germline, CDR1 SEHNR and CDR2 FQNEAQ (reference sequence). The CDR3 DNA reads as TGTGCCCTGGGGGGGCAGAGACTAGCGGGAGGGCCGAGCACCGGGGAGCTGTTTTTT. It yields the protein CALGGQRLAGGPSTGELFF.

The chain employs TRBV5-1 and TRBJ2-2; D ambiguous. The CDR3 spans 15 residues. Germline V gene data show CDR1 as SGHRS and CDR2 as YFSETQ. Trimming took off 0 bases at V and 4 bases at J, with 10 bases between the two ends. DNA of the CDR3: TGCGCCAGCAGCTTGGAATCACTTCCCACCGGGGAGCTGTTTTTT. Amino acids: CASSLESLPTGELFF.

V usage is TRBV19 and J usage is TRBJ1-2; tentative D call: TRBD1 (6 bases). The CDR3 covers 13 residues. Germline CDR1 LNHDA, CDR2 SQIVND (reference sequence). Trimming stripped 3 bases from V and 7 bases from J, with 12 bases between. CDR3 coding DNA: TGTGCCAGTAGTATGGCAGGGGATCGTGGCTACACCTTC. Translation: CASSMAGDRGYTF.